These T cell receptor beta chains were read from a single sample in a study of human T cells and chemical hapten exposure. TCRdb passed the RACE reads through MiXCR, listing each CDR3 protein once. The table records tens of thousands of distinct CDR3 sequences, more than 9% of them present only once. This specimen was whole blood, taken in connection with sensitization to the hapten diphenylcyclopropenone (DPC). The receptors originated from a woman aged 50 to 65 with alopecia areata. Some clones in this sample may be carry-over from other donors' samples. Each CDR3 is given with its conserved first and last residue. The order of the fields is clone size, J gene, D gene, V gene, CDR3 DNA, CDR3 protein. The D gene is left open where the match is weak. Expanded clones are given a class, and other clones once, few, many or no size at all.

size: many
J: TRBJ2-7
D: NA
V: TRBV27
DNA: TGTGCCAGCAGAGTTACAAGCTCCTACGAGCAGTACTTC
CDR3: CASRVTSSYEQYF

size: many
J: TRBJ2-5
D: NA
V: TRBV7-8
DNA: TGTGCCAGCAGCCCAAAGAGGAGCTCATTGGAGACCCAGTACTTC
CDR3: CASSPKRSSLETQYF

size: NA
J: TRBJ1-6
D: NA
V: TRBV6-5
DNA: TGTGCCAGCAGTTACTCGCACCCCTATAATTCACCCCTCCACTTT
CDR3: CASSYSHPYNSPLHF

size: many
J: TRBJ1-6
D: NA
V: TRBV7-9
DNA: TGTGCCAGCAGCTTAGACAGCTTCAATTCACCCCTCCACTTT
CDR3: CASSLDSFNSPLHF

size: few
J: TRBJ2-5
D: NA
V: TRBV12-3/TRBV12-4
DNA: TGTGCCAGCAGTTTCGCGGGGGCAGGGGAGACCCAGTACTTC
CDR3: CASSFAGAGETQYF

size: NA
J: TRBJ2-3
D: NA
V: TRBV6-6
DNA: TGTGCCAGCACCAGGGACTTTAGCACAGATACGCAGTATTTT
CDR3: CASTRDFSTDTQYF

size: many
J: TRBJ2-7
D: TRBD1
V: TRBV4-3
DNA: TGCGCCAGCAGCCAAGATAGGACAGGGGGCTACGAGCAGTACTTC
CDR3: CASSQDRTGGYEQYF

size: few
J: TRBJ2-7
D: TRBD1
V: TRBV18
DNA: TGTGCCAGCTCACTACTAGGACAGGTCTCCTACGAGCAGTACTTC
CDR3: CASSLLGQVSYEQYF

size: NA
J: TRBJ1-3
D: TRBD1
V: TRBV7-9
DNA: TGTGCCAGCACCCTCCAGACAGGGTCTGGAAACACCATATATTTT
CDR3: CASTLQTGSGNTIYF

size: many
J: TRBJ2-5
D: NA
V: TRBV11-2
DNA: TGTGCCAGCAGCCTTCGACAGTCCCAAGAGACCCAGTACTTC
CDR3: CASSLRQSQETQYF